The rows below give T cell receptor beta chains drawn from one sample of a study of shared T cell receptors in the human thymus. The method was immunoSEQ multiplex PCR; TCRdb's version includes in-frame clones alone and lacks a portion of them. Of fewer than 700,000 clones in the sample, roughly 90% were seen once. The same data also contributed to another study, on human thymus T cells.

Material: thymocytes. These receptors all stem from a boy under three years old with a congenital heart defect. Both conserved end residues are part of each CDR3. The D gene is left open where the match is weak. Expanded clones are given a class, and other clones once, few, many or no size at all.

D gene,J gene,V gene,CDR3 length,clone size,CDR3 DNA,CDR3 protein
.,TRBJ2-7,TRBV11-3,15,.,TGTGCCAGCAGCTTAGGGGGGGAAGGTTTAAACGAGCAGTACTTC,CASSLGGEGLNEQYF
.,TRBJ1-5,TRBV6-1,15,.,TGTGCCAGCAGTGAACAGGGCCATAGCAATCAGCCCCAGCATTTT,CASSEQGHSNQPQHF
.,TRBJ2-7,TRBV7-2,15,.,TGTGCCAGCAATATACAGGGCTCCCCCTTTACGGAGCAGTACTTC,CASNIQGSPFTEQYF
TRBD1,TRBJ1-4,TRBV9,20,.,TGTGCCAGCAGCGTAGAGGAACAAACTCTCCGGGACAGCTCTAATGAAAAACTGTTTTTT,CASSVEEQTLRDSSNEKLFF
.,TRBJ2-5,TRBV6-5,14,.,TGTGCCAGCAGCGCGGGACAGCCACAAGAGACCCAGTACTTC,CASSAGQPQETQYF
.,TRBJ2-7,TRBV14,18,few,TGTGCCAGCAGCCAAGATCGAGCTAGCGACCGCCTCTCCTACGAGCAGTACTTC,CASSQDRASDRLSYEQYF
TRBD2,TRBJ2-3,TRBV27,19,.,TGTGCCAGCAGCCCTGGACTAGCGGGAGAGTTCCATTTGTGTGATACGCAGTATTTT,CASSPGLAGEFHLCDTQYF
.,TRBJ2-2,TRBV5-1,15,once,TGCGCCAGCAGCCGAGGGCAGATGGACACCGGGGAGCTGTTTTTT,CASSRGQMDTGELFF
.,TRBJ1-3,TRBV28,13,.,TGTGCCAGCAGTGACTACATCGGAAACACCATATATTTT,CASSDYIGNTIYF
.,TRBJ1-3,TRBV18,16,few,TGTGCCAGCTCACCCCGGGGGGAGAGCTCTGGAAACACCATATATTTT,CASSPRGESSGNTIYF
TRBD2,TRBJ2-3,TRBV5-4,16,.,TGTGCCAGCAGCTTTAGCGGGGGGGGGAAGGTAGATACGCAGTATTTT,CASSFSGGGKVDTQYF
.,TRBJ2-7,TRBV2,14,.,TGTGCCAGCAGTGAAAACGGGAGTATGGGCGAGCAGTACTTC,CASSENGSMGEQYF
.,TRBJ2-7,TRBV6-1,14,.,TGTGCCAGCAGGCCATACAGGGTTCGAGGCGAGCAGTACTTC,CASRPYRVRGEQYF
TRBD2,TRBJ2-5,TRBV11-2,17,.,TGTGCCAGCAGCCGATTTGGGACTAGCGAAGGCCCAGAGACCCAGTACTTC,CASSRFGTSEGPETQYF
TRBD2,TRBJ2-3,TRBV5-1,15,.,TGCGCCAGCAGCTGGGAACTAGCGCGCACAGATACGCAGTATTTT,CASSWELARTDTQYF
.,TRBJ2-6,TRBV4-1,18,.,TGCGCCAGCAGCGAAATCCCAGGGGATATCGCTGGGGCCAACGTCCTGACTTTC,CASSEIPGDIAGANVLTF
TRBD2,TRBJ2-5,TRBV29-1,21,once,TGCAGCGTTGAAGTTGGTGGACAGCACAACTCCGGGCTAGCGGGACGCCTGACCCAGTACTTC,CSVEVGGQHNSGLAGRLTQYF
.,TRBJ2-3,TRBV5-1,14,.,TGCGCCAGCAGCTTGGCGGGGATGTCAGATACGCAGTATTTT,CASSLAGMSDTQYF
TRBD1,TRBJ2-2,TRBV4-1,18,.,TGCGCCAGCAGCCCAAGTGTCGGGACAGGGGGTGGAACCGGGGAGCTGTTTTTT,CASSPSVGTGGGTGELFF
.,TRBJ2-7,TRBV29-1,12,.,TGCAGCGTTGGAAACGGTACCTACGAGCAGTACTTC,CSVGNGTYEQYF
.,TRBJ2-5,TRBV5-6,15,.,TGTGCCAGCAGCTTGGCCTGGACAGTTAAAGAGACCCAGTACTTC,CASSLAWTVKETQYF
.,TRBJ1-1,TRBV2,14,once,TGTGCCAGCAGTGCCAGGGCCCATAACACTGAAGCTTTCTTT,CASSARAHNTEAFF
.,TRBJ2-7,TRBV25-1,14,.,TGTGCCAGCAGTGACAGTGAGGCCATCTACGAGCAGTACTTC,CASSDSEAIYEQYF
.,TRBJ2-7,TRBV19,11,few,TGTGCCAGTACCCGGGGTTACGAGCAGTACTTC,CASTRGYEQYF
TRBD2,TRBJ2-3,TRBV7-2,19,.,TGTGCCAGCAGCTTAGAAATCAAACCACTAGCGGGACACACAGATACGCAGTATTTT,CASSLEIKPLAGHTDTQYF
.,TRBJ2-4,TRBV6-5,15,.,TGTGCCAGCAGTTACTCTCGCCAGAGGGGGAACATTCAGTACTTC,CASSYSRQRGNIQYF
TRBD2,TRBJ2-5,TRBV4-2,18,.,TGTGCCAGCAGCCCTCGACTAGCGGGAGGGCCGGGCGGGGAGACCCAGTACTTC,CASSPRLAGGPGGETQYF
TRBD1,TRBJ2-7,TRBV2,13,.,TGTGCCAGCACCGAGGGACAGATCTACGAGCAGTACTTC,CASTEGQIYEQYF
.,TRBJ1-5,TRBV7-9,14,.,TGTGCCAGCAATGCAGGGGAAAGCAATCAGCCCCAGCATTTT,CASNAGESNQPQHF
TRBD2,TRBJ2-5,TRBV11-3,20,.,TGTGCCAGCAGCTTCGGACTAGCGCCCAAGGAGTATCTGCGCCAAGAGACCCAGTACTTC,CASSFGLAPKEYLRQETQYF
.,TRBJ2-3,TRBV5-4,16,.,TGTGCCAGCAGCCTGCAAGGGGTTTGGGTCACAGATACGCAGTATTTT,CASSLQGVWVTDTQYF
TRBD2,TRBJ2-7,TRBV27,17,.,TGTGCCAGCAGTTTTAAGATTCCTGAGCGGGAGGGGAACGAGCAGTACTTC,CASSFKIPEREGNEQYF
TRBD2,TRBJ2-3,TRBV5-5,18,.,TGTGCCAGCAGCTTGGTCCCGGGGAGGGAGGGGAACACAGATACGCAGTATTTT,CASSLVPGREGNTDTQYF
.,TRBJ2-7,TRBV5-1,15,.,TGCGCCAGCAGCTTGGGACAGGCAATCACCTACGAGCAGTACTTC,CASSLGQAITYEQYF
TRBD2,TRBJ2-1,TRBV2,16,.,TGTGCCAGCAGTGAGTCGGGCGGGAGCTCCTACAATGAGCAGTTCTTC,CASSESGGSSYNEQFF
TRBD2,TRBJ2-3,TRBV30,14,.,TGTGCCTGGAGGGGAGGGGAGAGGGAAGATACGCAGTATTTT,CAWRGGEREDTQYF
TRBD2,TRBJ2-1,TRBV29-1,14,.,TGCAGCGTTATAAGCGGGAGGACCTACAATGAGCAGTTCTTC,CSVISGRTYNEQFF
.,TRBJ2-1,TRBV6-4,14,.,TGTGCCAGCAGTGAAGAACGGGATTACAATGAGCAGTTCTTC,CASSEERDYNEQFF
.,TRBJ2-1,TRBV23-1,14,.,TGCGCCAGCAGTCAGCCTAGTTATTGGGATGAGCAGTTCTTC,CASSQPSYWDEQFF
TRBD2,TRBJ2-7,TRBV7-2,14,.,TGTGCCAGCAGCAGGCGGGAGGGCCGCGACGAGCAGTACTTC,CASSRREGRDEQYF
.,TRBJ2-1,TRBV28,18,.,TGTGCCAGCAGTAAGCCCAAGGGGGGGAGGGACTCCTACAATGAGCAGTTCTTC,CASSKPKGGRDSYNEQFF
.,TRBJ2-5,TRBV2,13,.,TGTGCCAGCAGTGATCGGAGTTTGCGGACCCAGTACTTC,CASSDRSLRTQYF
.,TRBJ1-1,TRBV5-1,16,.,TGCGCCAGCAGCTTGGCGTCGCACAGGGTGAACACTGAAGCTTTCTTT,CASSLASHRVNTEAFF
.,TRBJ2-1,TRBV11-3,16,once,TGTGCCAGCAGACGATACGGCGGTCCTTCCTACAATGAGCAGTTCTTC,CASRRYGGPSYNEQFF
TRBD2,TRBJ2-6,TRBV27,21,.,TGTGCCAGCAGTCCTCGTCCTAGCGGGAGAAAAAGTCCCTTGGGGGCCAACGTCCTGACTTTC,CASSPRPSGRKSPLGANVLTF
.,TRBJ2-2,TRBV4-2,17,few,TGTGCCAGCAGCCAACTGAGGTCGGCGGCAGAACACGGGGAGCTGTTTTTT,CASSQLRSAAEHGELFF
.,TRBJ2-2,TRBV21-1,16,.,TGTGCCATCGGGCTCAGGCGGGCCTGGGACACCGGGGAGCTGTTTTTT,CAIGLRRAWDTGELFF
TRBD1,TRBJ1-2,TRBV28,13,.,TGTGCCAGCAGTTTGTTCGACAGGGACGGCTACACCTTC,CASSLFDRDGYTF
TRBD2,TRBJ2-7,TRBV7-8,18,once,TGTGCCAGCAGCTTTCTAGCGGGAGGTCCCTACTCCTCCTACGAGCAGTACTTC,CASSFLAGGPYSSYEQYF
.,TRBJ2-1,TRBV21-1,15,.,TGTGCCAGCAGCAACCAACTAGCGGGGTACAATGAGCAGTTCTTC,CASSNQLAGYNEQFF
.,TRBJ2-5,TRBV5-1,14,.,TGCGCCAGCAGCTTGGAAGGGGCCGGAGAGACCCAGTACTTC,CASSLEGAGETQYF
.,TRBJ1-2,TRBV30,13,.,TGTGCCTGGTCACTCCGGAGGGGCAATGGCTACACCTTC,CAWSLRRGNGYTF
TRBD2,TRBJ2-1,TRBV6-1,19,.,TGTGCCAGCAGTGAAATTCTCGGGGACTACCCAGAACGATACAATGAGCAGTTCTTC,CASSEILGDYPERYNEQFF
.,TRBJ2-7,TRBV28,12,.,TGTGCCAGCAGTCTAAGCTCCTACGAGCAGTACTTC,CASSLSSYEQYF